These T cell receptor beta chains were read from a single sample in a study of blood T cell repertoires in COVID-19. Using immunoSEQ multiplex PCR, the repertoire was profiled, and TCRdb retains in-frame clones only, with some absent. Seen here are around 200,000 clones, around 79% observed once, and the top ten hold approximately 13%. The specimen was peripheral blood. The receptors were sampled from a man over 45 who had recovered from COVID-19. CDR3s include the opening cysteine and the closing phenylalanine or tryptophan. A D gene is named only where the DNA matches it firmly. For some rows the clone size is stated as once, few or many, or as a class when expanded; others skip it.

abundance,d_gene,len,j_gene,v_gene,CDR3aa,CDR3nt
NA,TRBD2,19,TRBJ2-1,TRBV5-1,CASSLDGLAGGHSYNEQFF,TGCGCCAGCAGCTTGGATGGACTAGCGGGAGGGCACTCCTACAATGAGCAGTTCTTC
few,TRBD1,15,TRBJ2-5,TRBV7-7,CASSPSGQGKETQYF,TGTGCCAGCAGCCCCTCTGGACAGGGGAAGGAGACCCAGTACTTC
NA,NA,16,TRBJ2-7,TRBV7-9,CASSLKFGGSSYEQYF,TGTGCCAGCAGCTTAAAGTTCGGGGGTTCCTCCTACGAGCAGTACTTC
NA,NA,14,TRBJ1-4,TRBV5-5,CASSLDGSTEKLFF,TGTGCCAGCAGCTTGGACGGGTCTACAGAAAAACTGTTTTTT
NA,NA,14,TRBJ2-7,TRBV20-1,CSASISSAPYEQYF,TGCAGTGCTAGTATTTCTAGCGCTCCCTACGAGCAGTACTTC
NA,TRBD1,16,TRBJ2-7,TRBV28,CASSLVGTGVTYEQYF,TGTGCCAGCAGTTTAGTAGGGACAGGGGTTACCTACGAGCAGTACTTC
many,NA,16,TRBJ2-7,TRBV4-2,CASSQVPADSSYEQYF,TGTGCCAGCAGCCAAGTACCAGCGGATAGCTCCTACGAGCAGTACTTC
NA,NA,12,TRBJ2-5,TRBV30,CAWSPTWETQYF,TGTGCCTGGAGTCCAACATGGGAGACCCAGTACTTC
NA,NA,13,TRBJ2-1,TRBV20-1,CSASPGSLREQFF,TGCAGTGCTAGTCCGGGGAGTTTAAGGGAGCAGTTCTTC
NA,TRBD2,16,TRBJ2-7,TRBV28,CASRRSGGTSGNEQYF,TGTGCCAGCAGACGTTCTGGGGGGACTAGCGGAAACGAGCAGTACTTC
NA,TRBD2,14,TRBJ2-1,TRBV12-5,CASGKGLAGNEQFF,TGTGCTAGTGGAAAAGGACTAGCGGGAAATGAGCAGTTCTTC
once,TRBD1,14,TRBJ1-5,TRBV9,CASSVGTGDQPQHF,TGTGCCAGCAGCGTCGGGACAGGGGACCAGCCCCAGCATTTT